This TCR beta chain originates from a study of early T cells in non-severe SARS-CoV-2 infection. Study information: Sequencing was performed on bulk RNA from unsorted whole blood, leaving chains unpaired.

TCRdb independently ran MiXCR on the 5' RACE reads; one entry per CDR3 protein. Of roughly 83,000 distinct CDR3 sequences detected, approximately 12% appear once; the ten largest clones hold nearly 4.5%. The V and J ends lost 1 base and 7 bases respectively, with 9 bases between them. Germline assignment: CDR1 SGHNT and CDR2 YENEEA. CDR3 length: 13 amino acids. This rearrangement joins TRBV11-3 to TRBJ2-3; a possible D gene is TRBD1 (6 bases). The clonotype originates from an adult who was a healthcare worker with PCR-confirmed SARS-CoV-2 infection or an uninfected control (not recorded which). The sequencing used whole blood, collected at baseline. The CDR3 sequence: CASSLGDTNTQYF. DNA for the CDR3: TGTGCCAGCAGCTTAGGGGACACCAATACGCAGTATTTT.